The present entry profiles one T cell receptor beta chain with its context. The source of the sample is a study of blood T cell repertoires in COVID-19. Background on the study: The United States, Italy and Spain provided the acute and convalescent COVID-19 samples. Sample material is recorded as cDNA or gDNA derived from T cells, B-cell-depleted T cells, or PBMCs.

The CDR3 has 15 residues. Germline V gene data show CDR1 as LNHDA and CDR2 as SQIVND (reference sequence). V was clipped by 3 bases and J by 0 bases, with 11 bases between them. Source study methods: Reference gene primer amplification in the assay estimated nucleated cell counts. Using immunoSEQ multiplex PCR, the repertoire was profiled, and TCRdb retains in-frame clones only, with some absent. The V and J calls and clone size were taken over from that table, and D and trimming were inferred from the DNA. The table includes about 150,000 clones, about 85% detected once. The sample was peripheral blood. This chain uses TRBV19 with TRBJ1-1, with D maybe TRBD1 (6 bases). The receptor was isolated from a woman aged 70-85 years with acute or convalescent COVID-19. The CDR3 region is CASSMYGQMNTEAFF. The CDR3 DNA sequence: TGTGCCAGTAGTATGTACGGACAGATGAACACTGAAGCTTTCTTT.